One sample yielded the 11 T cell receptor beta chains listed below, sequenced in a study of early T cells in non-severe SARS-CoV-2 infection. In TCRdb, the 5' RACE reads were re-called with MiXCR into one record per CDR3 protein. The sample contains approximately 81,000 distinct CDR3 sequences, more than 12% of which appear only once. The sequenced sample consisted of whole blood. The origin of the receptors is an adult who was a healthcare worker with PCR-confirmed SARS-CoV-2 infection or an uninfected control (not recorded which).

Ten or more counts support this clonotype. The chain recombines TRBV6-6 with TRBJ1-5; no definite D call. Germline V gives CDR1 MNHNY, CDR2 SVGAGI (reference sequence). The CDR3 covers 16 residues. V lost 2 bases to trimming and J lost 5 bases, with 16 bases between them. This chain's CDR3 is CASSYGSSPTDQPQHF. CDR3 coding DNA: TGTGCCAGCAGTTACGGATCCAGTCCCACCGATCAGCCCCAGCATTTT.

This chain uses TRBV12-3 or TRBV12-4 with TRBJ2-1; D may be TRBD1 (7 bases). Deletions cut 4 bases from V and 0 bases from J, with 10 bases between. CDR3 length equals 15 residues. The CDR3 region is CASSSQGGSYNEQFF. As DNA, the CDR3 is TGTGCCAGCAGTTCTCAGGGGGGCTCCTACAATGAGCAGTTCTTC.

The chain uses TRBV6-5 and TRBJ2-5; 9 bases align to TRBD1. With V trimmed by 6 bases and J by 5 bases, 1 base remained unmatched. CDR1 is MNHEY, CDR2 SVGAGI, per germline. The CDR3 consists of 12 residues. The CDR3 region is CASRGTGETQYF. CDR3 sequence (DNA): TGTGCCAGCAGGGGGACAGGGGAGACCCAGTACTTC.

This clonotype was seen ten or more times. The chain combines TRBV5-1 with TRBJ2-7; 9 positions agree with TRBD1. The CDR3 length is 15 residues. Per germline, CDR1 SGHRS and CDR2 YFSETQ. V shed 0 bases and J 5 bases; nucleotides not matched to a gene: 6. This CDR3 reads CASSLEGQGIDEQYF. CDR3 nucleotide sequence: TGCGCCAGCAGCTTGGAGGGACAGGGAATCGACGAGCAGTACTTC.

This chain joins TRBV7-2 and TRBJ2-3; 11 bases are a match to TRBD2. J was trimmed by 2 bases and V by 4 bases; bases with no gene match: 14. In germline, CDR1 is SGHTA, CDR2 FQGNSA. The CDR3 consists of 19 residues. The CDR3 sequence: CASSSPPTGTSGITDTQYF. The CDR3, as DNA: TGTGCCAGCAGCTCGCCTCCCACCGGGACTAGCGGTATCACAGATACGCAGTATTTT.

The V gene is TRBV5-4, the J gene TRBJ1-1; maybe TRBD1 (6 bases). Germline V lookup: CDR1 SGHNT, CDR2 YYREEE (reference sequence). This CDR3 has 14 residues. V lost 3 bases and J lost 4, with 13 bases in between. The CDR3 reads CASSYLGGSTEAFF. The CDR3 nucleotides read TGTGCCAGCAGCTACTTAGGGGGGAGCACTGAAGCTTTCTTT. Supplemented by reference TRBV5-4 and TRBJ1-1, the full variable domain reads ETGVTQSPTHLIKTRGQQVTLRCSSQSGHNTVSWYQQALGQGPQFIFQYYREEENGRGNFPPRFSGLQFPNYSSELNVNALELDDSALYLCASSYLGGSTEAFFGQGTRLTVV.

This clonotype was picked up many times. CDR3 sequence reads: CASSALTGSQETQYF. In DNA, the CDR3 is TGTGCCAGCAGTGCTCTGACAGGGAGCCAAGAGACCCAGTACTTC. The chain joins TRBV6-1 to TRBJ2-5; 7 nucleotides agree with TRBD1. Germline V CDR1 and CDR2: MNHNS, SASEGT. With 4 bases clipped from V and 1 base from J, the junction kept 6 bases outside the gene matches. The CDR3 runs to 15 residues.

There are a few counts of this clonotype. The CDR3 here is CASSQRVGITGELFF. CDR3 bases: TGTGCCAGCAGCCAAAGAGTGGGGATCACCGGGGAGCTGTTTTTT. The chain is built from TRBV3-1 and TRBJ2-2; D gene uncertain. The CDR3 is 15 residues long. V lost 2 bases, J lost 4 bases, and 11 bases lay in between. Per the germline V gene, CDR1 is LGHDT and CDR2 is YNNKEL (reference sequence).

This clonotype was found many times. The gene calls are TRBV5-1 and TRBJ2-5; unclear D gene. CDR1 is SGHRS and CDR2 is YFSETQ in the germline V gene. This CDR3 has 13 amino acids. V lost 0 bases and J lost 1, with 4 bases in between. The CDR3 loop reads CASSLGVQETQYF. The CDR3 DNA reads TGCGCCAGCAGCTTGGGGGTCCAAGAGACCCAGTACTTC.

This clonotype was seen more than once but under ten times. The V and J genes are TRBV10-3 and TRBJ2-5; possibly TRBD1 or TRBD2 for D (5 bases each). CDR3 length: 13 residues. Germline lookup yields CDR1 ENHRY and CDR2 SYGVKD. Trimming pared 7 bases from V and 2 bases from J, leaving 11 bases between. The CDR3 coding sequence is TGTGCCATCATGGGGACCATGCAAGAGACCCAGTACTTC. It translates to CAIMGTMQETQYF.

The table lists this clonotype with many counts. The chain couples TRBV7-9 to TRBJ1-6, with 11 bases lining up with TRBD1. V lost 5 bases and J lost 7; bases outside the gene matches: 4. The CDR3 is 15 amino acids. The germline gives CDR1 SEHNR, CDR2 FQNEAQ (reference sequence). CDR3 protein: CASSPGQGANSPLHF. CDR3 coding DNA: TGTGCCAGCAGCCCAGGACAGGGGGCAAATTCACCCCTCCACTTT.